The 18 T cell receptor beta chains below all came from one sample that was sequenced in a study of OX40 agonist ivuxolimab in advanced cancers. Receptors were amplified or captured by the immunoSEQ multiplex PCR assay. TCRdb retrieved this table from immuneACCESS and kept in-frame rearrangements only. Not all clones are present; in checked studies, unresolved V genes account for under half, and no reason is known for the remainder. The sample contains 50,000 to 70,000 clones, more than 75% of them found a single time. The ten largest account for approximately 2.9% of the sample. Sequences were derived from CD4+ or CD8+ T cells sorted from blood, sampled in a trial of the OX40 agonist ivuxolimab. The receptors originated from an adult with an advanced solid tumor such as melanoma, head and neck, liver or kidney cancer.

The chain couples TRBV30 to TRBJ1-2; 9 bases map to TRBD1. Germline values: CDR1 GTSNPN, CDR2 SVGIG (reference sequence). CDR3 length: 14 amino acids. With 3 bases clipped from V and 4 bases from J, the junction kept 6 bases outside the gene matches. CDR3 sequence: CAWSRTGAIYGYTF. The CDR3 DNA follows: TGTGCCTGGAGCCGGACAGGGGCGATCTATGGCTACACCTTC.

Notes on this clone: The same CDR3 can be traced to other DNA sequences in this sample. The chain employs TRBV5-4 and TRBJ2-5; 9 bases fit TRBD1. CDR3 length equals 14 residues. V gave up 4 bases and J gave up 1 base; unmatched junction bases: 2. Looked up from germline, CDR1 is SGHNT and CDR2 is YYREEE (reference sequence). The CDR3 sequence is CASSRDRAQETQYF. The CDR3 DNA is TGTGCCAGCAGCCGGGACAGGGCCCAAGAGACCCAGTACTTC.

A few counts support this clone. The chain combines TRBV7-2 with TRBJ2-3, with TRBD2 identical over 11 bases. Trimming took 1 base from V and 5 from J; bases not matched to a gene: 11. Germline-derived CDR1 and CDR2 are SGHTA and FQGNSA. The CDR3 is made up of 18 amino acids. The CDR3 reads CASSLGISGGAKGDTQYF. The CDR3 nucleotides are TGTGCCAGCAGCTTAGGGATTAGCGGGGGGGCCAAGGGAGATACGCAGTATTTT.

The gene calls are TRBV29-1 and TRBJ2-3, with TRBD2 matching 10 bases. The CDR3 is 15 amino acids. V gave up 2 bases and J gave up 1 base; unmatched junction bases: 3. Germline CDR1 reads SQVTM; CDR2 reads ANQGSEA. The DNA for the CDR3 is TGCAGCGTTGAAAGGCTAGCGGGAGGCACAGATACGCAGTATTTT. Translated: CSVERLAGGTDTQYF.

The gene calls are TRBV9 and TRBJ2-7, with D unclear. The ends were cut back, 7 bases at V and 0 bases at J, with 11 bases in the middle. Germline-derived CDR1 and CDR2 are SGDLS and YYNGEE. The CDR3 runs 13 residues. The CDR3 bases are TGTGCCAGCGGGTCTGGAAGCTCCTACGAGCAGTACTTC. Translation gives CASGSGSSYEQYF.

The chain recombines TRBV7-9 with TRBJ2-5; 8 bases are a match to TRBD1. The germline gives CDR1 SEHNR, CDR2 FQNEAQ (reference sequence). Germline trimming cut 2 bases from V and 4 bases from J; bases unmatched to any gene: 3. This CDR3 has 14 amino acids. The CDR3 region has the DNA TGTGCCAGCAGCTTAATAGGACAGGGAGAGACCCAGTACTTC. As protein: CASSLIGQGETQYF.

The chain has TRBV7-9 and TRBJ2-1, with D possibly TRBD1 on 5 matching bases. CDR1 and CDR2 from the germline V gene are SEHNR and FQNEAQ (reference sequence). The CDR3 runs 13 residues. Trimming removed 1 base at V and 8 bases at J, with 9 bases between. The CDR3 region is CASSLVGADEQFF. CDR3 bases: TGTGCCAGCAGCTTAGTTGGGGCGGATGAGCAGTTCTTC.

The chain uses TRBV7-7 and TRBJ1-6; TRBD1 agrees at 9 bases. The CDR3 contains 16 residues. Trimming removed 1 base from V and 10 bases from J; junction bases left unmatched: 8. The V gene's germline CDR1 is SSHAT and CDR2 FNYEAQ (reference sequence). CDR3 coding DNA: TGTGCCAGCAGCTTAGTTTACAGGGGGCTGGAATCACCCCTCCACTTT. Protein product: CASSLVYRGLESPLHF.

This chain links TRBV9 with TRBJ2-3; TRBD2 aligns across 11 bases. Trimming took 3 bases from V and 3 from J; bases not matched to a gene: 6. Looked up from germline, CDR1 is SGDLS and CDR2 is YYNGEE. CDR3 length equals 16 residues. The CDR3 DNA is TGTGCCAGCAGCGCGACGGGGACTAGCGGAACAGATACGCAGTATTTT. This translates into CASSATGTSGTDTQYF. Supplemented by reference TRBV9 and TRBJ2-3, the full variable domain reads DSGVTQTPKHLITATGQRVTLRCSPRSGDLSVYWYQQSLDQGLQFLIQYYNGEERAKGNILERFSAQQFPDLHSELNLSSLELGDSALYFCASSATGTSGTDTQYFGPGTRLTVL.

CDR3 nucleotide sequence: TGTGCCAGCAGCCACCCCCGGGACAGGGTTGTAAAACTGTTTTTT. Encoded protein: CASSHPRDRVVKLFF. The V call is TRBV21-1, the J call TRBJ1-4; the table gives TRBD1 as D, unverified against the DNA. TRBV21-1 is assigned pseudogene status. This CDR3 is 15 amino acids long.

The chain links TRBV27 to TRBJ2-2; tentatively, D is TRBD1 or TRBD2 (5 bases each). Trimming stripped 5 bases from V and 0 bases from J, with 16 bases between. The germline V gene has CDR1 MNHEY and CDR2 SMNVEV (reference sequence). The CDR3 runs to 17 residues. The CDR3 bases are TGTGCCAGCAGTGCGTTCCCAGGGACGGCGAACACCGGGGAGCTGTTTTTT. This encodes CASSAFPGTANTGELFF.

This clone was seen more than once but under ten times. The chain recombines TRBV5-1 with TRBJ1-2; the D is unclear. The CDR3 runs 14 residues. The germline V gene encodes CDR1 SGHRS and CDR2 YFSETQ. The ends were cut back, 1 base at V and 4 bases at J, with 11 bases in the middle. The CDR3 here is CASSLRAEGYGYTF. Here the CDR3 DNA reads TGCGCCAGCAGCTTGAGGGCAGAAGGCTATGGCTACACCTTC.

The CDR3 is CASSLNGGVTDTQYF. The CDR3 nucleotides read TGTGCCAGCAGCTTAAACGGGGGGGTCACAGATACGCAGTATTTT. The chain uses TRBV7-3 and TRBJ2-3; 8 bases map to TRBD2. This CDR3 is built from 15 residues. Germline CDR1 reads SGHTA; CDR2 reads FQGTGA. V trimming: 1 base; J trimming: 2 bases; junction bases outside the gene matches: 2.

This clone was seen only once. The V and J genes are TRBV7-9 and TRBJ1-1, with unresolved D. The CDR3 is 13 residues long. The V gene's germline CDR1 is SEHNR and CDR2 FQNEAQ (reference sequence). Trimming took 5 bases from V and 1 from J, leaving 8 bases between them. This CDR3 is CASSRTGNTEAFF. CDR3 nucleotides: TGTGCCAGCAGCCGCACGGGGAACACTGAAGCTTTCTTT.

The rearrangement links TRBV5-1 to TRBJ2-7, with unresolved D. Trimming took 0 bases from V and 5 from J, leaving 6 bases between them. The V gene's germline CDR1 is SGHRS and CDR2 YFSETQ. The CDR3 spans 12 residues. The CDR3 loop reads CASSLAGDEQYF. CDR3 nucleotide sequence: TGCGCCAGCAGCTTGGCTGGGGACGAGCAGTACTTC.

The chain carries TRBV7-2 and TRBJ2-3; no reliable D call. CDR1 is SGHTA, CDR2 FQGNSA, per germline. The CDR3 sequence is 15 residues long. Trimming shortened V by 1 base and J by 2 bases, and 10 bases separated the two germline ends. Written as DNA, the CDR3 is TGTGCCAGCAGCTTAGACGGCGTACTCACAGATACGCAGTATTTT. This sequence encodes CASSLDGVLTDTQYF.

The J gene is TRBJ2-6, the V gene TRBV11-3; TRBD1 matches at 10 bases. The germline V gene encodes CDR1 SGHNT and CDR2 YENEEA. V lost 5 bases and J lost 0; bases outside the gene matches: 7. This CDR3 comprises 18 residues. The CDR3 nucleotides read TGTGCCAGCAGCCCCGGACAGGGGGGCACCTCTGGGGCCAACGTCCTGACTTTC. Encoded protein: CASSPGQGGTSGANVLTF.

This clone has just one count. The chain recombines TRBV2 with TRBJ2-1; D might be TRBD2 (5 bases). The V gene's germline CDR1 is SNHLY and CDR2 FYNNEI. CDR3 length equals 14 residues. The V end lost 11 bases, the J end lost 7 bases, and 21 bases lay between the germline ends. CDR3 sequence: CACRESLGRNEQFF. DNA of the CDR3: TGTGCCTGTCGGGAAAGTCTCGGAAGGAATGAGCAGTTCTTC.